This T cell receptor beta chain came from a study of spatial heterogeneity in lung cancer. The wider study: Beta-chain sequences were consistently detected more often than alpha-chain sequences.

Individual TCR cDNA molecules each bore their own unique molecular identifier. TCRdb ran MiXCR on the 5' RACE reads and lists one entry per CDR3 protein. The sample yields some 8,900 distinct CDR3 sequences, roughly 5% seen once. The germline CDR1 and CDR2 sequences are SGHDT and YYEEEE. V was cut by 4 bases and J by 6 bases, with 21 bases left in between. CDR3 size: 16 residues. Described time point: sample taken at primary tumor resection. Whole RNA from tumor, nontumor lung or frozen PBMC was sequenced unsorted. This clonotype was observed at least ten times. In a library made to pick up alpha chains, this beta chain is a stray read with a size that means little.

The genes are TRBV5-6 and TRBJ2-3; possible D gene TRBD2, 5 bases. This material consisted of PBMCs, taken at surgery. The receptor comes from a male donor with early-stage non-small cell lung cancer. The CDR3 DNA reads TGTGCCAGCAGCGGAGGCGGGTCGGCTCATCTGGATACGCAGTATTTT. It specifies CASSGGGSAHLDTQYF.